A single sample gave rise to the 8 T cell receptor beta chains below, sequenced in a study of blood T cell repertoires in COVID-19. Some clones are missing from TCRdb's copy, which holds only in-frame ones; the method was immunoSEQ multiplex PCR. The sample has roughly 200,000 clones, 80% to 90% seen once. The sequencing sample was made of peripheral blood. Receptor source: a human donor in a cohort sampled during active COVID-19.

The chain combines TRBV29-1 with TRBJ2-5; D is uncertain. This CDR3 is built from 12 residues. Germline loops: CDR1 SQVTM, CDR2 ANQGSEA. V was shortened by 4 bases and J by 3 bases, with 9 bases between the two germline ends. The CDR3 DNA reads TGCAGCGTTGTATTGGGCGAAGAGACCCAGTACTTC. It specifies CSVVLGEETQYF.

CDR3 in DNA: TGTGCCAGCAGCTTAAATAGCGGGGGGGCCCGGGAGCAGTTCTTC. This encodes CASSLNSGGAREQFF. V is TRBV11-3 and J is TRBJ2-1; 11 bases line up with TRBD2. Looked up from germline, CDR1 is SGHNT and CDR2 is YENEEA. The CDR3 loop spans 15 amino acids. Germline trimming cut 2 bases from V and 10 bases from J; bases unmatched to any gene: 7.

The chain joins TRBV7-9 to TRBJ1-2, with 8 bases aligning to TRBD1. The CDR3 loop spans 16 amino acids. Losses at the gene ends were 0 bases for V and 4 bases for J; bases not matched to a gene: 7. Germline V lookup: CDR1 SEHNR, CDR2 FQNEAQ (reference sequence). The DNA for the CDR3 is TGTGCCAGCAGCTTAGCAGGGACAGGTGGGATCTATGGCTACACCTTC. Protein product: CASSLAGTGGIYGYTF.

The J gene is TRBJ2-1, the V gene TRBV28; TRBD2 matches at 9 bases. V lost 3 bases to trimming and J lost 6 bases; unmatched junction nucleotides: 6. This CDR3 has 15 amino acids. Germline V CDR1 and CDR2: MDHEN, SYDVKM. The DNA of the CDR3 is TGTGCCAGCAGTTTTCCCGGGACTAGCAGCAATGAGCAGTTCTTC. This translates into CASSFPGTSSNEQFF. The variable domain in full, with the rest retrieved from reference TRBV28 and TRBJ2-1, is DVKVTQSSRYLVKRTGEKVFLECVQDMDHENMFWYRQDPGLGLRLIYFSYDVKMKEKGDIPEGYSVSREKKERFSLILESASTNQTSMYLCASSFPGTSSNEQFFGPGTRLTVL.

The chain is built from TRBV5-8 and TRBJ1-6; no reliable D call. Trimming cost V 0 bases and J 8 bases, with 15 bases left between them. The CDR3 runs to 16 residues. Germline V gives CDR1 SGHTS, CDR2 YDEGEE. CDR3 DNA: TGTGCCAGCAGCTTGGGTCGAGGGTATCCCCATTCACCCCTCCACTTT. This gives the protein CASSLGRGYPHSPLHF.

The CDR3 spells CASSSPPNTGELFF. CDR3 in DNA: TGTGCCAGTAGTTCTCCCCCGAACACCGGGGAGCTGTTTTTT. The gene calls are TRBV19 and TRBJ2-2; D is undetermined. V shed 5 bases and J shed 0 bases, with 7 bases lying between them. CDR3 length equals 14 residues. Germline CDR1 is LNHDA and CDR2 is SQIVND (reference sequence).

This chain uses TRBV5-1 with TRBJ2-1, with 9 bases aligning to TRBD1. Per germline, CDR1 SGHRS and CDR2 YFSETQ. The CDR3 covers 14 residues. The V and J ends lost 2 bases and 8 bases, in that order; junction bases with no gene match: 5. The CDR3 protein is CASSLRGDRDEQFF. CDR3 bases: TGCGCCAGCAGCTTAAGAGGGGACAGGGATGAGCAGTTCTTC.

V and J are TRBV6-2 or TRBV6-3 and TRBJ2-1; D unresolved. The V and J ends lost 2 bases and 7 bases respectively, with 6 bases between them. The CDR3 consists of 12 residues. Germline CDR1 and CDR2: MNHEY and SVGEGT. CDR3 sequence: CASSYGQNEQFF. The CDR3 bases are TGTGCCAGCAGTTACGGGCAAAATGAGCAGTTCTTC.